Below, 9 T cell receptor beta chains from the same sample are listed, as sequenced in a study of OX40 agonist ivuxolimab in advanced cancers. The protocol was immunoSEQ multiplex PCR, while the TCRdb copy is restricted to in-frame clones and leaves out a portion. The sample holds 60,000 to 65,000 clones, roughly 86% seen once. Here the sequenced sample was CD4+ or CD8+ T cells sorted from blood, taken in a trial of the OX40 agonist ivuxolimab. These receptor sequences come from an adult with an advanced solid tumor such as melanoma, head and neck, liver or kidney cancer.

The V and J genes are TRBV4-2 and TRBJ1-4; TRBD1 agrees at 7 bases. Germline lookup yields CDR1 LGHNA and CDR2 YNFKEQ. Losses at the gene ends were 2 bases for V and 3 bases for J; bases not matched to a gene: 3. This CDR3 is 15 amino acids long. The CDR3 DNA reads TGTGCCAGCAGCCAACGACAGGGACCTAATGAAAAACTGTTTTTT. It translates to CASSQRQGPNEKLFF.

The gene calls are TRBV9 and TRBJ1-2; 10 positions agree with TRBD1. Trimming removed 2 bases from V and 8 bases from J; junction bases left unmatched: 12. Germline CDR1 SGDLS, CDR2 YYNGEE. CDR3 length equals 16 residues. The CDR3 coding sequence is TGTGCCAGCAGCGTGGGCTTTTTGGGACAGGGGCAGGGCTACACCTTC. It yields the protein CASSVGFLGQGQGYTF.

This clone was recorded many times. The chain has TRBV4-2 and TRBJ2-3; TRBD2 matches at 7 bases. The CDR3 contains 15 residues. Germline CDR1 is LGHNA and CDR2 is YNFKEQ. V shed 6 bases, J shed 0 bases, and the junction held 6 bases outside the gene matches. The CDR3 loop reads CASSLDGGSTDTQYF. The CDR3 nucleotides are TGTGCCAGCAGTCTCGACGGGGGGAGCACAGATACGCAGTATTTT.

The chain links TRBV5-6 to TRBJ2-1; 7 bases are shared with TRBD2. V lost 6 bases and J lost 1; bases outside the gene matches: 10. Germline CDR1 is SGHDT and CDR2 is YYEEEE. This CDR3 is 16 amino acids long. This chain's CDR3 is CASNRVLLASYNEQFF. In DNA form, the CDR3 reads TGTGCCAGCAACCGGGTGCTACTAGCGTCCTACAATGAGCAGTTCTTC. Complete variable domain (other parts from reference TRBV5-6 and TRBJ2-1): DAGVTQSPTHLIKTRGQQVTLRCSPKSGHDTVSWYQQALGQGPQFIFQYYEEEERQRGNFPDRFSGHQFPNYSSELNVNALLLGDSALYLCASNRVLLASYNEQFFGPGTRLTVL.

The CDR3 loop is CASSLGQGGDTQYF. The CDR3 bases are TGCGCCAGCAGCTTGGGACAGGGTGGAGATACGCAGTATTTT. The chain is built from TRBV5-1 and TRBJ2-3; 7 bases map to TRBD1. V dropped 0 bases and J dropped 5; count of bases not matched to a gene: 3. CDR3 length: 14 amino acids. Germline V gene lookup returns CDR1 SGHRS and CDR2 YFSETQ.

The J gene is TRBJ2-5, the V gene TRBV2, with 9 bases aligning to TRBD1. CDR3 length: 12 residues. V was pared by 4 bases and J by 9 bases, with 3 bases of the junction left unmatched. Germline CDR1 SNHLY, CDR2 FYNNEI. Here the CDR3 DNA reads TGTGCCAGCAGTGTGGGGGACAGGGCCCAGTACTTC. This encodes CASSVGDRAQYF.

Note on this clone: A read error may produce the germline difference seen at one junction end. V and J are TRBV19 and TRBJ1-5; D not resolved. The CDR3 runs 17 residues. CDR1 is LNHDA and CDR2 is SQIVND in the germline V gene (reference sequence). Written as DNA, the CDR3 is TGTGCCAGTAGCATAGGTGAGACACGATATAGCAATCAGCCCCAGCATTTT. Protein product: CASSIGETRYSNQPQHF.

There are a few counts of this clone. The chain has TRBV27 and TRBJ2-5; 7 nucleotides agree with TRBD2. This CDR3 is built from 13 residues. The V and J ends lost 6 bases and 7 bases, in that order; junction bases with no gene match: 8. Germline-derived CDR1 and CDR2 are MNHEY and SMNVEV (reference sequence). CDR3 nucleotide sequence: TGTGCCAGCAGCACGTGGGGGGGGAGGACCCAGTACTTC. Amino acids: CASSTWGGRTQYF.

The V and J genes are TRBV7-8 and TRBJ2-5; maybe TRBD1 (5 bases). The assigned J gene may be wrong: the sequence end matches TRBJ2-7 better. Germline CDR1 is SGHVS and CDR2 is FQNEAQ. The CDR3 spans 16 residues. CDR3: CASSLVGQSHFYEQYF. The CDR3 DNA reads TGTGCCAGCAGCTTAGTGGGGCAGTCTCATTTCTACGAGCAGTACTTC.